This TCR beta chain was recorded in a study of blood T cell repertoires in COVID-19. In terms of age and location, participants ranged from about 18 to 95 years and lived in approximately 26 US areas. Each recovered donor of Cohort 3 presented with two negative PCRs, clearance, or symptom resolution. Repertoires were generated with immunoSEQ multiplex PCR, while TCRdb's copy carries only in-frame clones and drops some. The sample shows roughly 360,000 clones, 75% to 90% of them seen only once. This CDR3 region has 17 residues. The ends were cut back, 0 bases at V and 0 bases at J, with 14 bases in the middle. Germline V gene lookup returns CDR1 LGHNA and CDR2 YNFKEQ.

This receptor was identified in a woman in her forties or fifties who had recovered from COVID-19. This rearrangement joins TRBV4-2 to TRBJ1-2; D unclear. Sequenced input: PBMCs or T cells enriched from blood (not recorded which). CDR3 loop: CASSQELVGMANYGYTF. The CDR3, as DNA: TGTGCCAGCAGCCAAGAGTTAGTCGGGATGGCTAACTATGGCTACACCTTC.